Presented here are 18 T cell receptor beta chains from one specimen sequenced in a study of patients and donors after allogeneic stem cell transplantation. TCRdb recomputed calls from the RT-PCR reads with MiXCR, one row per CDR3 protein. This sample carries fewer than 500,000 distinct CDR3 sequences, around 15% of them seen once, and the ten largest clones take 6.5% to 7.5%. The sample consisted of blood, either unsorted or a sorted T cell fraction (not recorded which). Receptor source: a human donor who was either an allogeneic HSCT recipient or a stem cell or donor lymphocyte infusion donor (not recorded which). It is not recorded whose cells these are; they may come from a transplant donor.

V is TRBV20-1 and J is TRBJ1-6, with 9 bases lining up with TRBD1. The V segment lost 6 bases and the J segment 9 bases; nucleotides outside the gene matches: 6. CDR1 is DFQATT, CDR2 SNEGSKA, per germline (reference sequence). The length of the CDR3 is 13 residues. The CDR3, as DNA: TGCAGTGCACGCGGGACAGGGACTTCACCCCTCCACTTT. Protein product: CSARGTGTSPLHF.

The chain combines TRBV7-9 with TRBJ2-7; TRBD2 agrees at 7 bases. This CDR3 spans 13 amino acids. The germline gives CDR1 SEHNR, CDR2 FQNEAQ (reference sequence). Trimming at V came to 0 bases and at J to 5 bases, leaving 1 base not matched to a gene. The CDR3 nucleotides are TGTGCCAGCAGCTTAGCGGGAGGGGACGAGCAGTACTTC. Translated, it gives CASSLAGGDEQYF.

This clonotype was observed at least ten times. CDR3 protein: CASKVGNQETQYF. The CDR3 DNA reads TGTGCCAGCAAAGTAGGAAACCAAGAGACCCAGTACTTC. The chain has TRBV12-3 or TRBV12-4 and TRBJ2-5; D unclear. The CDR3 contains 13 residues. Trimming removed 7 bases at V and 0 bases at J, with 9 bases between.

The V gene is TRBV5-6, the J gene TRBJ2-3, with D hard to call. This CDR3 comprises 15 residues. V was trimmed by 2 bases and J by 2 bases, leaving 12 bases between them. The V gene's germline CDR1 is SGHDT and CDR2 YYEEEE. The CDR3 DNA follows: TGTGCCAGCAGCTTTCTCAAAGGGCTCACAGATACGCAGTATTTT. It translates to CASSFLKGLTDTQYF.

The V and J genes are TRBV29-1 and TRBJ2-7, with 11 bases identical to TRBD1. V shed 4 bases, J shed 0 bases, and the junction held 5 bases outside the gene matches. From germline, CDR1 is SQVTM and CDR2 ANQGSEA. The CDR3 is 15 amino acids. Written as DNA, the CDR3 is TGCAGCGTTGGCAGGGGGACAGGGGGCTCCTACGAGCAGTACTTC. Protein sequence: CSVGRGTGGSYEQYF.

This clonotype was observed a handful of times. V is TRBV15 and J is TRBJ1-1, with D tentatively TRBD1 (5 bases). Per the germline V gene, CDR1 is LNHNV and CDR2 is YYDKDF (reference sequence). Trimming left V 0 bases short and J 1 base short, with 18 bases between. This CDR3 comprises 18 residues. CDR3 coding DNA: TGTGCCACCAGCAGAGATCGGCCTTTCGGACAAGCGAACACTGAAGCTTTCTTT. This sequence encodes CATSRDRPFGQANTEAFF.

This clonotype was counted many times. The J gene is TRBJ2-7, the V gene TRBV12-3 or TRBV12-4; TRBD1 agrees at 7 bases. The V and J ends lost 4 bases and 0 bases, in that order; junction bases with no gene match: 6. The CDR3 loop spans 15 amino acids. CDR3 in DNA: TGTGCCAGCAGTTCATGGACAGGAAGCTCCTACGAGCAGTACTTC. It codes for CASSSWTGSSYEQYF.

This clonotype appeared a few times. The rearrangement uses TRBV6-1 and TRBJ2-1; 12 bases agree with TRBD2. The J segment lost 9 bases and the V segment lost 4 bases, leaving 7 bases of the junction unmatched. The germline V gene encodes CDR1 MNHNS and CDR2 SASEGT. The CDR3 runs 15 residues. CDR3 sequence reads: CASSGLAGGYVEQFF. The CDR3 bases are TGTGCCAGCAGTGGCCTAGCGGGGGGGTACGTTGAGCAGTTCTTC.

This clonotype has ten or more counts. The chain uses TRBV3-1 and TRBJ1-2; 12 bases map to TRBD1. Germline V gives CDR1 LGHDT, CDR2 YNNKEL (reference sequence). This CDR3 comprises 16 residues. Trimming removed 3 bases from V and 3 bases from J; junction bases left unmatched: 5. The CDR3 sequence is CASSQTGTGGDYGYTF. For the CDR3, the DNA is TGTGCCAGCAGCCAGACCGGGACAGGGGGCGACTATGGCTACACCTTC. The full variable domain, its missing parts supplied by reference TRBV3-1 and TRBJ1-2, is DTAVSQTPKYLVTQMGNDKSIKCEQNLGHDTMYWYKQDSKKFLKIMFSYNNKELIINETVPNRFSPKSPDKAHLNLHINSLELGDSAVYFCASSQTGTGGDYGYTFGSGTRLTVV.

This clonotype appeared a few times. The V and J genes are TRBV4-1 and TRBJ2-7, with 10 nucleotides matching TRBD2. The CDR3 runs 17 residues. CDR1 is MGHRA and CDR2 is YSYEKL in the germline V gene. V lost 2 bases and J lost 3; bases outside the gene matches: 10. The CDR3 coding sequence is TGCGCCAGCAGCCAACTTTTCGCTAGCGGGAGACACTACGAGCAGTACTTC. This codes for CASSQLFASGRHYEQYF.

J is TRBJ1-2 and V is TRBV29-1; 9 bases agree with TRBD1. Germline CDR1 reads SQVTM; CDR2 reads ANQGSEA. This CDR3 contains 14 residues. V gave up 4 bases and J gave up 4 bases; unmatched junction bases: 7. The CDR3 bases are TGCAGCGTTGCCAAACAGGGGGCAGTCTATGGCTACACCTTC. As protein: CSVAKQGAVYGYTF.

About this clonotype itself: One end of the junction is discordant with germline, which a read error may explain. The chain couples TRBV12-5 to TRBJ1-5; D ambiguous. The CDR3 has 14 residues. Germline CDR1 reads LGHNT; CDR2 reads FRNRAP. Written as DNA, the CDR3 is TGTGTTAGTGGTTTCGTCGGGGTCAATCAGCCCCAGCATTTT. Its translation is CVSGFVGVNQPQHF.

The chain carries TRBV6-5 and TRBJ2-3; 9 bases fit TRBD1. CDR1 is MNHEY, CDR2 SVGAGI, per germline. With V trimmed by 0 bases and J by 3 bases, 7 bases remained unmatched. The CDR3 extends over 17 amino acids. CDR3 sequence reads: CASSYSIGQGWTDTQYF. DNA for the CDR3: TGTGCCAGCAGTTACTCGATCGGACAGGGGTGGACAGATACGCAGTATTTT.

This rearrangement joins TRBV5-1 to TRBJ1-1; 9 bases are a match to TRBD1. Germline V lookup: CDR1 SGHRS, CDR2 YFSETQ. The CDR3 extends over 13 amino acids. V dropped 10 bases and J dropped 1; count of bases not matched to a gene: 5. The chain's CDR3 is CASRQGENTEAFF. CDR3 sequence (DNA): TGCGCCTCCAGACAGGGGGAGAACACTGAAGCTTTCTTT. Using reference TRBV5-1 and TRBJ1-1 for the parts outside the CDR3, the full variable domain is KAGVTQTPRYLIKTRGQQVTLSCSPISGHRSVSWYQQTPGQGLQFLFEYFSETQRNKGNFPGRFSGRQFSNSRSEMNVSTLELGDSALYLCASRQGENTEAFFGQGTRLTVV.

This clonotype appeared many times. The J gene is TRBJ2-7, the V gene TRBV20-1; 8 bases align to TRBD1. Trimming took 7 bases from V and 2 from J; bases not matched to a gene: 7. Germline V CDR1 and CDR2: DFQATT, SNEGSKA (reference sequence). The CDR3 consists of 13 residues. In DNA, the CDR3 is TGCAGTGTTCCGGGACAGGCCCCCTACGAGCAGTACTTC. Its translation is CSVPGQAPYEQYF.

The chain uses TRBV28 and TRBJ1-3; no firm D call. CDR1 and CDR2 (germline): MDHEN, SYDVKM. V was clipped by 5 bases and J by 0 bases, with 14 bases between them. The CDR3 is 16 residues long. CDR3 in amino acids: CASSHSDGNSGNTIYF. CDR3 nucleotide sequence: TGTGCCAGCAGTCACTCTGACGGGAACTCTGGAAACACCATATATTTT.

There are many counts of this clonotype. The V and J genes are TRBV29-1 and TRBJ2-2; 11 bases line up with TRBD2. CDR1 and CDR2 (germline): SQVTM, ANQGSEA. The CDR3 has 16 residues. After removal of 2 bases from V and 0 bases from J, the junction contained 2 bases not matched to a gene. The DNA of the CDR3 is TGCAGCGTTGAACTAGCGGGGGGCTCGAACACCGGGGAGCTGTTTTTT. Its translation: CSVELAGGSNTGELFF.

This clonotype was counted at least ten times. V usage is TRBV20-1 and J usage is TRBJ1-5; D is unresolved. V dropped 4 bases and J dropped 0 bases, with 10 bases sitting between them. The CDR3 sequence is 14 residues long. Germline assignment: CDR1 DFQATT and CDR2 SNEGSKA (reference sequence). CDR3 DNA: TGCAGTGCTATACGGGAAACTAGCAATCAGCCCCAGCATTTT. It is translated as CSAIRETSNQPQHF.